A single T cell receptor beta chain is shown here with its context. Its antigen is unknown. One junction end disagrees with the germline gene, perhaps due to a read error. These data originate in a study of blood T cells in healthy people across ages. Study observations and caveats: Those diversity estimates obtained from one million T cells were thought to be underestimates. PBMCs that were unsorted prevented a conclusive naive versus antigen-experienced comparison. Diversity of TCR beta per million T cells declined in a roughly linear way with age.

Donors were healthy Caucasian individuals from Russia aged roughly 6 to 90. Alongside a J-beta primer mix, a sample-barcoded 5' primer served in a second PCR lasting roughly 6 to 11 cycles. Each CDR3 protein gets one entry after TCRdb re-called the 5' RACE reads with MiXCR. The table shows around 1,700,000 distinct CDR3 sequences, with 28% occurring only once. Germline V lookup: CDR1 SQVTM, CDR2 ANQGSEA. The CDR3 is made up of 13 amino acids. The chain carries TRBV29-1 and TRBJ1-1; 7 bases map to TRBD1. The receptor's source is a young woman in good health. Sample: blood. For the CDR3, the DNA is TGCAGCGTTGACCCGACAGGGAACACTGGAGCTTTCTTT. Amino acid sequence: CSVDPTGNTGAFF.